This note documents a single T cell receptor (beta chain) sequence. The sample comes from a study of blood T cell repertoires in COVID-19. In the study overall: Researchers got acute and convalescent COVID-19 samples from the United States, Italy and Spain.

Repertoires were generated with immunoSEQ multiplex PCR, while TCRdb's copy carries only in-frame clones and drops some. The sample contains roughly 200,000 clones, around 90% of which appear only once. CDR3 size: 16 residues. Germline loops: CDR1 LGHDT, CDR2 YNNKEL (reference sequence). Losses at the gene ends were 0 bases for V and 1 base for J; bases not matched to a gene: 3. Sequencing was performed on peripheral blood. This chain joins TRBV3-1 (or the pseudogene TRBV3-2) and TRBJ2-5; 9 bases agree with TRBD2. This clonotype originated in a man aged 18 to 35 with active or convalescent COVID-19. The CDR3 sequence: CASSQDVTSGQETQYF. CDR3 bases: TGTGCCAGCAGCCAAGATGTGACTAGCGGCCAAGAGACCCAGTACTTC.